These 11 T cell receptor beta chains share one sample of origin, sequenced in a study of cytomegalovirus exposure and HLA in healthy donors. Primers: 60 Vbeta forward and 13 Jbeta reverse. Generated by immunoSEQ multiplex PCR, the TCRdb table keeps only in-frame clones and is missing some. This sample yields about 120,000 clones, of which 50% to 65% are seen a single time; about a tenth belongs to the top ten. Material for sequencing was PBMCs. All receptors come from a middle-aged man in good health and CMV-seropositive.

This clone was observed a single time. The chain employs TRBV6-5 and TRBJ2-7, with 10 bases identical to TRBD2. With V trimmed by 0 bases and J by 3 bases, 2 bases remained unmatched. Germline loops: CDR1 MNHEY, CDR2 SVGAGI. There are 15 residues in the CDR3. The CDR3 coding sequence is TGTGCCAGCAGTTACTCCCTAGCGGGAGACTACGAGCAGTACTTC. It specifies CASSYSLAGDYEQYF.

This chain joins TRBV28 and TRBJ1-5; 7 bases fit TRBD1. The CDR3 sequence is 16 residues long. Germline V gene sequence: CDR1 MDHEN, CDR2 SYDVKM. After removal of 6 bases from V and 6 bases from J, the junction contained 14 bases not matched to a gene. In nucleotides, the CDR3 is TGTGCCAGCAGCCTTCAGAAGGGGGCGCCGGGTCAGCCCCAGCATTTT. Protein sequence: CASSLQKGAPGQPQHF. Complete variable domain (other parts from reference TRBV28 and TRBJ1-5): DVKVTQSSRYLVKRTGEKVFLECVQDMDHENMFWYRQDPGLGLRLIYFSYDVKMKEKGDIPEGYSVSREKKERFSLILESASTNQTSMYLCASSLQKGAPGQPQHFGDGTRLSIL.

This clone was detected only a few times. The chain combines TRBV30 with TRBJ2-1, with 14 positions matching TRBD2. The germline CDR1 and CDR2 sequences are GTSNPN and SVGIG (reference sequence). Unmatched junction bases numbered 8, after V lost 1 base and J lost 0 bases. The CDR3 contains 19 residues. The CDR3 DNA follows: TGTGCCTGGAGTGGGAACAAAGGGACTAGCGGGAGCTCCTACAATGAGCAGTTCTTC. Amino acid sequence: CAWSGNKGTSGSSYNEQFF.

The chain links TRBV29-1 to TRBJ2-7, with D possibly matching TRBD1 (6 bases). Per the germline V gene, CDR1 is SQVTM and CDR2 is ANQGSEA. The CDR3 spans 14 residues. Trimming left V 7 bases short and J 2 bases short, with 18 bases between. The CDR3 nucleotides are TGCAGCGCAATAGGATGGGACAAAACCTACGAGCAGTACTTC. Translating gives CSAIGWDKTYEQYF.

This clone is a singleton in its sample. The V call is TRBV29-1, the J call TRBJ1-1, with 7 bases matching TRBD1. J gave up 8 bases and V 1 base, and 1 base lay outside the gene matches. The CDR3 runs 11 residues. Germline V gene sequence: CDR1 SQVTM, CDR2 ANQGSEA. CDR3 residues: CSVEGTGEAFF. CDR3 bases: TGCAGCGTTGAAGGGACAGGCGAAGCTTTCTTT.

V usage is TRBV30 and J usage is TRBJ2-2, with D possibly matching TRBD2 (6 bases). The CDR3 loop spans 14 amino acids. Trimming took off 4 bases at V and 2 bases at J, with 11 bases between the two ends. Germline CDR1 is GTSNPN and CDR2 is SVGIG (reference sequence). CDR3 in DNA: TGTGCCTGGACCGGGGGTCGTAACACCGGGGAGCTGTTTTTT. It is translated as CAWTGGRNTGELFF.

J is TRBJ2-4 and V is TRBV10-3; D is possibly TRBD1 (5 bases). V was pared by 3 bases and J by 0 bases, with 15 bases between. From germline, CDR1 is ENHRY and CDR2 SYGVKD. This CDR3 spans 17 amino acids. CDR3 coding DNA: TGTGCCATCAGTGACCAGGGAATGAAGATAGCCAAAAACATTCAGTACTTC. It encodes CAISDQGMKIAKNIQYF.

CDR3 protein: CASGSGVDTIYF. DNA of the CDR3: TGTGCCAGCGGGTCAGGGGTGGACACCATATATTTT. This rearrangement joins TRBV7-8 to TRBJ1-3, with a possible D match to TRBD1 (6 bases). The CDR3 covers 12 residues. The V end was cut by 8 bases, the J end by 8 bases, with 13 bases between. Germline lookup yields CDR1 SGHVS and CDR2 FQNEAQ.

The gene calls are TRBV28 and TRBJ1-1, with 7 bases lining up with TRBD1. The CDR3 is made up of 15 amino acids. Germline CDR1 and CDR2: MDHEN and SYDVKM. After removal of 2 bases from V and 5 bases from J, the junction contained 8 bases not matched to a gene. The CDR3, as DNA: TGTGCCAGCAGTTTACGACAGGGAGGTAAGACTGAAGCTTTCTTT. As protein: CASSLRQGGKTEAFF.

This clone came up a few times. This chain connects TRBV28 to TRBJ2-7, with 13 bases aligning to TRBD2. V lost 5 bases and J lost 7; bases outside the gene matches: 11. This CDR3 has 16 amino acids. Germline V gene data show CDR1 as MDHEN and CDR2 as SYDVKM. The CDR3 DNA reads TGTGCCAGCAGTCACTCAGGACTAGCGGGAGTACAAGAGCAGTACTTC. Translated, it gives CASSHSGLAGVQEQYF.

About this clone itself: The sample holds other DNA sequences that translate to the same CDR3. V gene TRBV5-1 combines with J gene TRBJ2-7, with D perhaps matching TRBD1 (5 bases). The V and J ends lost 1 base and 0 bases respectively, with 5 bases between them. Looked up from germline, CDR1 is SGHRS and CDR2 is YFSETQ. This CDR3 region has 13 residues. The CDR3 nucleotides read TGCGCCAGCAGCTTGCAGGGCTCCTACGAGCAGTACTTC. Encoded protein: CASSLQGSYEQYF.